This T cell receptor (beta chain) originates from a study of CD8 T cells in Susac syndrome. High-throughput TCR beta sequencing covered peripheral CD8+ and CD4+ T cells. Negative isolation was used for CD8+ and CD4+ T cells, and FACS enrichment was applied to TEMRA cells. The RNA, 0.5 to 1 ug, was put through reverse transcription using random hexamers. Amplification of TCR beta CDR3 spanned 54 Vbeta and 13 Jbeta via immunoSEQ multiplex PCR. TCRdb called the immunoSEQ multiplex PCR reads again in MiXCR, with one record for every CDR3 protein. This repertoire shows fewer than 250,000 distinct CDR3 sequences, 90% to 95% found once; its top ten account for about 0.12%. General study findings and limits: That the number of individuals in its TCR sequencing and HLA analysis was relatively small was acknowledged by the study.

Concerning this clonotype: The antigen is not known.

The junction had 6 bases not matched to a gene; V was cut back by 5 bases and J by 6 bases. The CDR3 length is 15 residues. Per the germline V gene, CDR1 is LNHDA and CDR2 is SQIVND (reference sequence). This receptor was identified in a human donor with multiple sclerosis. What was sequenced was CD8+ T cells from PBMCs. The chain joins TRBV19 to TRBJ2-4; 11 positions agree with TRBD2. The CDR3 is CASSLTSGGINIQYF. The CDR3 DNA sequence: TGTGCCAGTAGTCTCACTAGCGGGGGCATAAACATTCAGTACTTC.